This TCR beta chain was recorded in a study of OX40 agonist ivuxolimab in advanced cancers. Between the trimmed V and J ends, which lost 0 bases and 0 bases, there was a span of 5 bases. There are 14 residues in the CDR3. Germline lookup yields CDR1 MNHEY and CDR2 SMNVEV (reference sequence). The data were produced by immunoSEQ multiplex PCR, yet TCRdb's version contains in-frame clones alone and is incomplete. Of approximately 24,000 clones listed, more than 70% were seen once; the top ten hold 34%. The receptor was isolated from an adult with an advanced solid tumor such as melanoma, head and neck, liver or kidney cancer. V and J are TRBV27 and TRBJ2-5; D is uncertain. Sample: CD4+ or CD8+ T cells sorted from blood, taken in a trial of the OX40 agonist ivuxolimab. The CDR3, as DNA: TGTGCCAGCAGTTTATCCTCCAACCAAGAGACCCAGTACTTC. Its translation is CASSLSSNQETQYF.